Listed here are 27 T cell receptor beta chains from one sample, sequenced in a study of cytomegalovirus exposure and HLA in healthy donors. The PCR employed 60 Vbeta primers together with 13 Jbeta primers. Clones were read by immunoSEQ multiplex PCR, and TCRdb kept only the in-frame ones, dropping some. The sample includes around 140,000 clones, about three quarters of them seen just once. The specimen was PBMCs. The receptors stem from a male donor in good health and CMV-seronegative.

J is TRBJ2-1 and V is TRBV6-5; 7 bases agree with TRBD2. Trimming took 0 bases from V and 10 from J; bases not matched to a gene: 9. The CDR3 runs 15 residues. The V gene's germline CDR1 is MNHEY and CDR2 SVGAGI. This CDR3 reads CASSYSFQRGGEQFF. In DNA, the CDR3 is TGTGCCAGCAGTTACTCTTTTCAGCGGGGAGGGGAGCAGTTCTTC.

In DNA, the CDR3 is TGTGCCAGTAGTATGCCGGGGTCAAACACCGGGGAGCTGTTTTTT. This codes for CASSMPGSNTGELFF. This chain connects TRBV19 to TRBJ2-2; perhaps TRBD2 as D (5 bases). This CDR3 region has 15 residues. Germline V CDR1 and CDR2: LNHDA, SQIVND (reference sequence). Trimming took 3 bases from V and 2 from J, leaving 10 bases between them.

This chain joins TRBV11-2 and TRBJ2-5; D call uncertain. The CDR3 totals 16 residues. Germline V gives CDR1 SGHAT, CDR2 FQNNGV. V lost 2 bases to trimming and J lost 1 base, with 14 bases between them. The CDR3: CASSLTTSVTQETQYF. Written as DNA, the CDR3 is TGTGCCAGCAGCTTAACTACTTCAGTAACCCAAGAGACCCAGTACTTC.

CDR3 protein: CASSWGGTYEQYF. The CDR3 coding sequence is TGTGCCAGCAGCTGGGGGGGGACCTACGAGCAGTACTTC. This chain connects TRBV11-2 to TRBJ2-7; 7 bases align to TRBD2. The CDR3 loop spans 13 amino acids. V trimming: 4 bases; J trimming: 2 bases; junction bases outside the gene matches: 2. Germline V CDR1 and CDR2: SGHAT, FQNNGV.

In DNA form, the CDR3 reads TGTGCCAGCAGTGACCCCGGACAGGGATATGGCTACACCTTC. Its translation: CASSDPGQGYGYTF. This rearrangement joins TRBV6-1 to TRBJ1-2, with 8 positions matching TRBD1. This CDR3 is 14 amino acids long. The germline CDR1 and CDR2 sequences are MNHNS and SASEGT. The J segment lost 5 bases and the V segment lost 3 bases, leaving 5 bases of the junction unmatched.

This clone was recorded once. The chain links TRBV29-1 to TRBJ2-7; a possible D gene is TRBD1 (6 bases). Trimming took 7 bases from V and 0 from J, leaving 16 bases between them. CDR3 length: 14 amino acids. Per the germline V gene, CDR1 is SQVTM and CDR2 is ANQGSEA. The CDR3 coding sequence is TGCAGCGCCTATAACAGGGACCACTCCTACGAGCAGTACTTC. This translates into CSAYNRDHSYEQYF.

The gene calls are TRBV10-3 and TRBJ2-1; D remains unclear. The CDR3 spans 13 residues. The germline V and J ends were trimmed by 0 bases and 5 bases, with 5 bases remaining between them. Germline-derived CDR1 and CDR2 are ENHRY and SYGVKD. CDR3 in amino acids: CAISESTNNEQFF. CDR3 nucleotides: TGTGCCATCAGTGAGTCCACTAACAATGAGCAGTTCTTC.

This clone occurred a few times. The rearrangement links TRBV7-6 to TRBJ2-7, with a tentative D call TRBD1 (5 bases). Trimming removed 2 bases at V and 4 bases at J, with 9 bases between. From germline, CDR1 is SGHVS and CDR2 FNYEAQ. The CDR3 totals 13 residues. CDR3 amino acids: CASSLHPGYEQYF. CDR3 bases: TGTGCCAGCAGCTTACATCCAGGGTACGAGCAGTACTTC. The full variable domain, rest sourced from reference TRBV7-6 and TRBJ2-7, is GAGVSQSPRYKVTKRGQDVALRCDPISGHVSLYWYRQALGQGPEFLTYFNYEAQQDKSGLPNDRFSAERPEGSISTLTIQRTEQRDSAMYRCASSLHPGYEQYFGPGTRLTVT.

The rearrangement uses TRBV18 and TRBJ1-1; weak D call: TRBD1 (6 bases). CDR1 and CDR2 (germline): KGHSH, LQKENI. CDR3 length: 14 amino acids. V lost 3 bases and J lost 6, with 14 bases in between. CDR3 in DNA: TGTGCCAGCTCACCGCGACAGGTGGGTTCTGAAGCTTTCTTT. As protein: CASSPRQVGSEAFF.

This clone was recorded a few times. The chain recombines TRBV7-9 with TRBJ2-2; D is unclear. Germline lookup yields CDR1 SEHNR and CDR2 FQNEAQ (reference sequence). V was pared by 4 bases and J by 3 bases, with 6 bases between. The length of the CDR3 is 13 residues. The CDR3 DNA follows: TGTGCCAGCAGCTCTCCGTACACCGGGGAGCTGTTTTTT. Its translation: CASSSPYTGELFF.

For the CDR3, the DNA is TGCGCCAGCAGCTCGGGACGGGGGGCCGGGGAGCTGTTTTTT. Amino acids: CASSSGRGAGELFF. This chain links TRBV5-1 with TRBJ2-2; 7 positions match TRBD2. J lost 6 bases, V lost 3 bases, and 5 bases had no gene match. The length of the CDR3 is 14 residues. Germline lookup yields CDR1 SGHRS and CDR2 YFSETQ.

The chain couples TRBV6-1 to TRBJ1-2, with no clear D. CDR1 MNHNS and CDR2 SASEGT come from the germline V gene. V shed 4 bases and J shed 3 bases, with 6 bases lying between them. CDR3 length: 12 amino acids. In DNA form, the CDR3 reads TGTGCCAGCAGTGTAACGGACTATGGCTACACCTTC. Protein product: CASSVTDYGYTF.

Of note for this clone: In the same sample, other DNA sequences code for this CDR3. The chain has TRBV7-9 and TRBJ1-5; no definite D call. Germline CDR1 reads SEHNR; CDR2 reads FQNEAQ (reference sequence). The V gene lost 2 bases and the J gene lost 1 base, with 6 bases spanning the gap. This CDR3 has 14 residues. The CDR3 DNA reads TGTGCCAGCAGCTTACGCGGGAGCAATCAGCCCCAGCATTTT. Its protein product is CASSLRGSNQPQHF.

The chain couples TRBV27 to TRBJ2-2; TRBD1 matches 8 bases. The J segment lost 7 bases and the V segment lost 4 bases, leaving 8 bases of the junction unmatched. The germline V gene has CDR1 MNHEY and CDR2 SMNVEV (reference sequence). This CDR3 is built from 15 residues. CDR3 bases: TGTGCCAGCAGTTGGGCCAGGGGGCAAAGCGGGGAGCTGTTTTTT. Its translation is CASSWARGQSGELFF.

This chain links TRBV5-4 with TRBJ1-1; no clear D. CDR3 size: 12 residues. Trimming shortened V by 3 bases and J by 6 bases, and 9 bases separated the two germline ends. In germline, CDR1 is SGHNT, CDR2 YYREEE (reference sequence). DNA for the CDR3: TGTGCCAGCAGCTCCGCTCCAGCTGAAGCTTTCTTT. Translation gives CASSSAPAEAFF.

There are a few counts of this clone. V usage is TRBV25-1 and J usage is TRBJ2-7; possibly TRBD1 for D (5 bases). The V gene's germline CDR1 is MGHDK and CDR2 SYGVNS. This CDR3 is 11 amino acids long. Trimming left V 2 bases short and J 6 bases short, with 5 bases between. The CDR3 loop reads CASSEDSEQYF. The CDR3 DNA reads TGTGCCAGCAGTGAAGACAGCGAGCAGTACTTC.

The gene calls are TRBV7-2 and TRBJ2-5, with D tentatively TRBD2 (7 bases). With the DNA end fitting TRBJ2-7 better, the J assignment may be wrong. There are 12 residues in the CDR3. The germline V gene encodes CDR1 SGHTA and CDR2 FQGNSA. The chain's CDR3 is CASSRGGYEQYF. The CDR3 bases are TGTGCCAGCAGCAGGGGGGGCTACGAGCAGTACTTC.

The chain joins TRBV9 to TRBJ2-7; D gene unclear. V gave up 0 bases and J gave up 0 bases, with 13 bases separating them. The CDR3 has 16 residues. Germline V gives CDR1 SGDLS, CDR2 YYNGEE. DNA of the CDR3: TGTGCCAGCAGCGTAGCAGCACAGCCCAGCTCCTACGAGCAGTACTTC. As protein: CASSVAAQPSSYEQYF.

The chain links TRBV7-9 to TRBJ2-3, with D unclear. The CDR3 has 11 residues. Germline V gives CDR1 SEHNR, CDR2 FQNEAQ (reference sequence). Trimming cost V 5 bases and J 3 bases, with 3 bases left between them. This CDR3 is CASSTTDTQYF. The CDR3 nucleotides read TGTGCCAGCAGCACAACAGATACGCAGTATTTT.

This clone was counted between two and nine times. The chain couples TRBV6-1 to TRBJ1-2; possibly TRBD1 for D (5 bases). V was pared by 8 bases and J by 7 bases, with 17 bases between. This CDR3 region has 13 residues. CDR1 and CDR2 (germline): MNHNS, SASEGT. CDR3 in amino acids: CASEPWQGSGYTF. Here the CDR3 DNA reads TGTGCCAGCGAACCTTGGCAGGGCTCTGGCTACACCTTC.

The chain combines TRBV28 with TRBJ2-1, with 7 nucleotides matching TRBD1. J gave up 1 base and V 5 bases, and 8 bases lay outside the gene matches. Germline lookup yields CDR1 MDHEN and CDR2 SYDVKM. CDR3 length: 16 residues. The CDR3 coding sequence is TGTGCCAGCAGTGGATCCGGGACAGCATCCTACAATGAGCAGTTCTTC. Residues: CASSGSGTASYNEQFF.

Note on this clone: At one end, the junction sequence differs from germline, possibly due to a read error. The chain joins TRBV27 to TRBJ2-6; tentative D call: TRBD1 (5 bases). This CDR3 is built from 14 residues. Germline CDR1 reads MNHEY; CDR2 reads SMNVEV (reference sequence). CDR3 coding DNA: TGTGCCAGCGGCCGTTTCTCTGGGGCCAACGTCCTGGCTTTC. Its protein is CASGRFSGANVLAF.

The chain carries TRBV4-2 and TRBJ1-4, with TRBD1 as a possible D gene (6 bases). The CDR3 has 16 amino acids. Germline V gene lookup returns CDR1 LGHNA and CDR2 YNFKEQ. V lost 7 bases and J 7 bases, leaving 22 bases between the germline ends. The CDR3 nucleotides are TGTGCCAGCACTTCCAAGGGGTCCTTGGGGGCTGAAAAACTGTTTTTT. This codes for CASTSKGSLGAEKLFF.

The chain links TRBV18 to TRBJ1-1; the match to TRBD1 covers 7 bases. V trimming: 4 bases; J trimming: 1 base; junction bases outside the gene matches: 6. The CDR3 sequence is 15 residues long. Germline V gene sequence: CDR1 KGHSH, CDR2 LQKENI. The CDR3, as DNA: TGTGCCAGCTCACAAACCCAGGGGGAGAACACTGAAGCTTTCTTT. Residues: CASSQTQGENTEAFF. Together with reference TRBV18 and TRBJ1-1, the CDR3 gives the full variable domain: NAGVMQNPRHLVRRRGQEARLRCSPMKGHSHVYWYRQLPEEGLKFMVYLQKENIIDESGMPKERFSAEFPKEGPSILRIQQVVRGDSAAYFCASSQTQGENTEAFFGQGTRLTVV.

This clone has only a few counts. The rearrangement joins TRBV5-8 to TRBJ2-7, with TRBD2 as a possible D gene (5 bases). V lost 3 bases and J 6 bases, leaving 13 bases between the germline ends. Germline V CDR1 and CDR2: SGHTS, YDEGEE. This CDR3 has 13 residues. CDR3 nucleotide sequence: TGTGCCAGCAGCTGGGAGTTGGGTGCCGAGCAGTACTTC. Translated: CASSWELGAEQYF.

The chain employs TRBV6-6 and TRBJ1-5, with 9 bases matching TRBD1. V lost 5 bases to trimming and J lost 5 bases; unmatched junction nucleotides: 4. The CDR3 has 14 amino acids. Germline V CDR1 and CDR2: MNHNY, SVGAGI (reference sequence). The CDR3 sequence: CASSTGTGYQPQHF. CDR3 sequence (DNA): TGTGCCAGCAGTACCGGGACAGGGTATCAGCCCCAGCATTTT.

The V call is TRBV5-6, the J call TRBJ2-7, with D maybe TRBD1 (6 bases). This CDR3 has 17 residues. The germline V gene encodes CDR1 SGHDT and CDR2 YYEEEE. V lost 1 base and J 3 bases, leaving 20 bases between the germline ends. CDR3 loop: CASSLHGTPLEHYEQYF. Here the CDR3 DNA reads TGTGCCAGCAGCTTGCACGGGACACCCCTAGAGCACTACGAGCAGTACTTC. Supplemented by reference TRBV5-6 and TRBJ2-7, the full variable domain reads DAGVTQSPTHLIKTRGQQVTLRCSPKSGHDTVSWYQQALGQGPQFIFQYYEEEERQRGNFPDRFSGHQFPNYSSELNVNALLLGDSALYLCASSLHGTPLEHYEQYFGPGTRLTVT.